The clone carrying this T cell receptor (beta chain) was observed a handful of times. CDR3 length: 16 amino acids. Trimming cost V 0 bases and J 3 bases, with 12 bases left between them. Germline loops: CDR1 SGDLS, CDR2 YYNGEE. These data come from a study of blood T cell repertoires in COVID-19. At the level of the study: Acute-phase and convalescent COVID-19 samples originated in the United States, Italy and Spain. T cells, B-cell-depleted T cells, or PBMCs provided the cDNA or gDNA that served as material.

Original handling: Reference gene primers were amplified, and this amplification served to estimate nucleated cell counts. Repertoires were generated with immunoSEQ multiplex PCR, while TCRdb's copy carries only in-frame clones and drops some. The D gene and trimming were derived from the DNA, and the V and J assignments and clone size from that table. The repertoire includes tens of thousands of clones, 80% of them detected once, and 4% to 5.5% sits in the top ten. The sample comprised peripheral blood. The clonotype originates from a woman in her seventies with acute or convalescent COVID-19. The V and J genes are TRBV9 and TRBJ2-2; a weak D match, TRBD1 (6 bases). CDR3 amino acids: CASSVVGTTYTGELFF. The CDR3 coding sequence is TGTGCCAGCAGCGTAGTAGGGACAACCTACACCGGGGAGCTGTTTTTT.